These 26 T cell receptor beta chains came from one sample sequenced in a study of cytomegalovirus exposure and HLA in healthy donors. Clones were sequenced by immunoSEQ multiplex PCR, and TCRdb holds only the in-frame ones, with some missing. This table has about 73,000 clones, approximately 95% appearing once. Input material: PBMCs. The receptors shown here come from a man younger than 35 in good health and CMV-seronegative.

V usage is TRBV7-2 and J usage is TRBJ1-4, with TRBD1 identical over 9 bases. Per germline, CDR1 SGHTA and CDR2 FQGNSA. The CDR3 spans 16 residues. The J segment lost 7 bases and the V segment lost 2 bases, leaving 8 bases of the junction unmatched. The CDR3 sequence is CASSLSVTGGSEKLFF. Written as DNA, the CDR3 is TGTGCCAGCAGCTTATCCGTTACAGGGGGCTCTGAAAAACTGTTTTTT.

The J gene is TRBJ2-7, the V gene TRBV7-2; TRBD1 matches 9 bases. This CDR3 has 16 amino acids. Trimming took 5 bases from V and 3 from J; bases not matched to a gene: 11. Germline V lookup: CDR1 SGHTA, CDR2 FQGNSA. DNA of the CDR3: TGTGCCAGCAGCCTACTTTTGGGGGACAGGGACTACGAGCAGTACTTC. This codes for CASSLLLGDRDYEQYF.

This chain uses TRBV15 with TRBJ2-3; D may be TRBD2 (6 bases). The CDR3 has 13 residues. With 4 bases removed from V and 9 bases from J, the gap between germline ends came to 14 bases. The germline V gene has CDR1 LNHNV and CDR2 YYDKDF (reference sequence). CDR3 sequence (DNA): TGTGCCACCAGCACCCCTCGGGGGTTCACGCAGTATTTT. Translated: CATSTPRGFTQYF.

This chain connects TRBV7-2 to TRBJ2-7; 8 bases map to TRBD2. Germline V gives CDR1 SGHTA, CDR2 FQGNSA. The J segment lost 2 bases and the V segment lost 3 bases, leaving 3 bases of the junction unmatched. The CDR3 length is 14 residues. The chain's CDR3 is CASSFRRGAYEQYF. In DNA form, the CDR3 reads TGTGCCAGCAGCTTTAGGCGGGGGGCCTACGAGCAGTACTTC.

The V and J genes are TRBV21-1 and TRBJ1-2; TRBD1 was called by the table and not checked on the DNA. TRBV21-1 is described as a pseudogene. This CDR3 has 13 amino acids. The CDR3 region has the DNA TGTGCCAGCAGCTCTTTGGGACAGGGCGGCTACACCTTC. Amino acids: CASSSLGQGGYTF.

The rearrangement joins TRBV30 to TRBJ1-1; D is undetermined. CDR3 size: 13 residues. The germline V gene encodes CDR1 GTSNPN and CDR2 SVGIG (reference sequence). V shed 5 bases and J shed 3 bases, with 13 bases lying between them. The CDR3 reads CAWVPRVDTEAFF. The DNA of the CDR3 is TGTGCCTGGGTCCCCCGGGTGGACACTGAAGCTTTCTTT. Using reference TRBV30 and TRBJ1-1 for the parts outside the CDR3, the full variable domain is SQTIHQWPATLVQPVGSPLSLECTVEGTSNPNLYWYRQAAGRGLQLLFYSVGIGQISSEVPQNLSASRPQDRQFILSSKKLLLSDSGFYLCAWVPRVDTEAFFGQGTRLTVV.

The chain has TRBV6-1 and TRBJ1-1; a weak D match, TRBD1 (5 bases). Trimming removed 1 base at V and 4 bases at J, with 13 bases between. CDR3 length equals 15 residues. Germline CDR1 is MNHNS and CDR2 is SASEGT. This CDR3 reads CASSEGFGGITEAFF. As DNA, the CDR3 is TGTGCCAGCAGTGAAGGGTTTGGGGGGATCACTGAAGCTTTCTTT.

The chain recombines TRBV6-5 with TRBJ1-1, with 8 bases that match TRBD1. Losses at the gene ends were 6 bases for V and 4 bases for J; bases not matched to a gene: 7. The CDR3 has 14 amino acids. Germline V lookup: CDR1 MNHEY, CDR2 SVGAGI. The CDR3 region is CASRFGTGLTEAFF. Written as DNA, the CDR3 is TGTGCCAGCAGATTCGGGACAGGCCTCACTGAAGCTTTCTTT.

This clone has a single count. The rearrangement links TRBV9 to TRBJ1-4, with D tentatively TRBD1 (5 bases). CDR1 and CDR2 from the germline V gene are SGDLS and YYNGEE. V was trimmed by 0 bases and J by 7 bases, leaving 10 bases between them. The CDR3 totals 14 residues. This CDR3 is CASSVVPGGEKLFF. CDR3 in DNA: TGTGCCAGCAGCGTAGTCCCGGGGGGTGAAAAACTGTTTTTT.

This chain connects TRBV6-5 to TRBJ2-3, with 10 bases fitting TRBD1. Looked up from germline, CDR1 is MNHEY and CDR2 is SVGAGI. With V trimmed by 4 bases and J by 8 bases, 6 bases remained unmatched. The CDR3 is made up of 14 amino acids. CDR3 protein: CASSSTGGGVTQYF. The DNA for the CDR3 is TGTGCCAGCAGTTCGACAGGGGGCGGGGTTACGCAGTATTTT.

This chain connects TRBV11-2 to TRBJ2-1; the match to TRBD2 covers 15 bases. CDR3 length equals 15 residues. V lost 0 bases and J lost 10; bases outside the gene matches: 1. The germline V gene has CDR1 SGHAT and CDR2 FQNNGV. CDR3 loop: CASSLDGLAGGEQFF. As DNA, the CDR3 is TGTGCCAGCAGCTTAGATGGACTAGCGGGGGGGGAGCAGTTCTTC. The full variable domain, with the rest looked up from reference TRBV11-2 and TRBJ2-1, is EAGVAQSPRYKIIEKRQSVAFWCNPISGHATLYWYQQILGQGPKLLIQFQNNGVVDDSQLPKDRFSAERLKGVDSTLKIQPAKLEDSAVYLCASSLDGLAGGEQFFGPGTRLTVL.

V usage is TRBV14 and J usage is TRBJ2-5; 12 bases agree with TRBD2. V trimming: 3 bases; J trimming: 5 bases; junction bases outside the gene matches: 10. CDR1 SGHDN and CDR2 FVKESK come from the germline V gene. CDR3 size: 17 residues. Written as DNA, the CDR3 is TGTGCCAGCAGCCATCGCCTTCTAGCGGGGGGGCTGGAGACCCAGTACTTC. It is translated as CASSHRLLAGGLETQYF.

For the CDR3, the DNA is TGTGCCAGCAGCTTCGGGACTAGCGGGGGGGCCACCTACGAGCAGTACTTC. Translating it yields CASSFGTSGGATYEQYF. This chain joins TRBV7-2 and TRBJ2-7; 16 bases are a match to TRBD2. The V segment lost 3 bases and the J segment 2 bases; nucleotides outside the gene matches: 4. This CDR3 has 17 residues. Germline CDR1 is SGHTA and CDR2 is FQGNSA.

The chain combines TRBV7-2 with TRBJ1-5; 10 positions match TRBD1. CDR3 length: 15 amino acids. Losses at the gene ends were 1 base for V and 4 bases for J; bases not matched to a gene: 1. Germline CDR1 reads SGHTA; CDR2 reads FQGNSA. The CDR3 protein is CASSLVGQGNQPQHF. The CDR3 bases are TGTGCCAGCAGCTTAGTGGGACAGGGGAATCAGCCCCAGCATTTT.

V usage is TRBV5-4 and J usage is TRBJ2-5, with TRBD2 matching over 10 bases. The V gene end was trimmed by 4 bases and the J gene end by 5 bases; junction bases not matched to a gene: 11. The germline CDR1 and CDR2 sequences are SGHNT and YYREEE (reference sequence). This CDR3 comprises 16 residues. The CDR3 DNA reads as TGTGCCAGCAGCGCCGCGGCTAGCGGGGGACGGGAGACCCAGTACTTC. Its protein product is CASSAAASGGRETQYF.

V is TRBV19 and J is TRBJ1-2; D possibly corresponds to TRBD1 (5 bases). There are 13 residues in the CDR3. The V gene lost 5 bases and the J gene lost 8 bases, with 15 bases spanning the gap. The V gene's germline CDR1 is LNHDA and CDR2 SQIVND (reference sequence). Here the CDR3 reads CASSPAPREGYTF. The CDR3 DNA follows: TGTGCCAGTAGTCCAGCCCCCAGGGAAGGCTACACCTTC.

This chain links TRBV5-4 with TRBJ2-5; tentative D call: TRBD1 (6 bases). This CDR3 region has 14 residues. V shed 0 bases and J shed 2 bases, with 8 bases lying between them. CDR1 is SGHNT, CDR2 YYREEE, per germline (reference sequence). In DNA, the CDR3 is TGTGCCAGCAGCTTGGAGCAGGGGCAAGAGACCCAGTACTTC. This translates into CASSLEQGQETQYF.

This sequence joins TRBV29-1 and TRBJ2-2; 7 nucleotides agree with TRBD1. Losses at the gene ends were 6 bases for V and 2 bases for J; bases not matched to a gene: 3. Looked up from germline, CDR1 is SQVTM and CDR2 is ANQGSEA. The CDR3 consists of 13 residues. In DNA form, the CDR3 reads TGCAGCGTCGGGACAGAAAACACCGGGGAGCTGTTTTTT. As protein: CSVGTENTGELFF.

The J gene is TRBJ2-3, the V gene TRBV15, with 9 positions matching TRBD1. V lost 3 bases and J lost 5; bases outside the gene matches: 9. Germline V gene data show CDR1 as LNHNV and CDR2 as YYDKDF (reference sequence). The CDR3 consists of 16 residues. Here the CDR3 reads CATSSGTGRGRDTQYF. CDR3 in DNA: TGTGCCACCAGCAGCGGGACAGGGAGGGGAAGAGATACGCAGTATTTT. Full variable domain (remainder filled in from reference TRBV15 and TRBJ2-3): DAMVIQNPRYQVTQFGKPVTLSCSQTLNHNVMYWYQQKSSQAPKLLFHYYDKDFNNEADTPDNFQSRRPNTSFCFLDIRSPGLGDTAMYLCATSSGTGRGRDTQYFGPGTRLTVL.

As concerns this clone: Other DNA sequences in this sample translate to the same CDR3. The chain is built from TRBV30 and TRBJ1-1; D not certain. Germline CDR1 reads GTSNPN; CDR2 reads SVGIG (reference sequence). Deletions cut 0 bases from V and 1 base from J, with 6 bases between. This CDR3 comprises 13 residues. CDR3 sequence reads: CAWSVQENTEAFF. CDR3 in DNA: TGTGCCTGGAGTGTACAAGAGAACACTGAAGCTTTCTTT. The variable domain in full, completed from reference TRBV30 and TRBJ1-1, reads SQTIHQWPATLVQPVGSPLSLECTVEGTSNPNLYWYRQAAGRGLQLLFYSVGIGQISSEVPQNLSASRPQDRQFILSSKKLLLSDSGFYLCAWSVQENTEAFFGQGTRLTVV.

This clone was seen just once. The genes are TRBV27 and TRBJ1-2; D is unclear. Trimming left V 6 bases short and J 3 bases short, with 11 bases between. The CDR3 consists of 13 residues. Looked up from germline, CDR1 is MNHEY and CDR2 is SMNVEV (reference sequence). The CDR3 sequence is CASRTSGDYGYTF. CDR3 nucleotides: TGTGCCAGCAGGACCTCCGGGGACTATGGCTACACCTTC.

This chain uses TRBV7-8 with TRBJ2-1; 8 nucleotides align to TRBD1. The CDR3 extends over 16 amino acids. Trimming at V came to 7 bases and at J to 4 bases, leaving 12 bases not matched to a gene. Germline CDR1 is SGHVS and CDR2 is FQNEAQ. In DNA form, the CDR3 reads TGTGCCAGCACGATTACTCGGGACAGGCGATACAATGAGCAGTTCTTC. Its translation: CASTITRDRRYNEQFF.

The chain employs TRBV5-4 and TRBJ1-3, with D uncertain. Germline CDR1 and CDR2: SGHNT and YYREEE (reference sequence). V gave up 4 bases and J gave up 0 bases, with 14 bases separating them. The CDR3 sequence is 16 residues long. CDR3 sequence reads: CASSLQWAGSGNTIYF. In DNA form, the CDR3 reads TGTGCCAGCAGCCTACAATGGGCAGGCTCTGGAAACACCATATATTTT.

This CDR3 is CASSFGQGPSTDTQYF. DNA of the CDR3: TGTGCCAGCAGTTTTGGACAGGGGCCGTCCACAGATACGCAGTATTTT. This chain connects TRBV6-6 to TRBJ2-3, with 9 bases that match TRBD1. Germline lookup yields CDR1 MNHNY and CDR2 SVGAGI (reference sequence). The CDR3 has 16 residues. The trim removed 4 bases at V and 2 bases at J, leaving 7 bases unmatched.

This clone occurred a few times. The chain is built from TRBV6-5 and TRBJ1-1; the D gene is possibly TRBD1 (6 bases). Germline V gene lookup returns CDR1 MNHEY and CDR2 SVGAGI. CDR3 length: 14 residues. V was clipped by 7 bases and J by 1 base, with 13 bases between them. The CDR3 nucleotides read TGTGCCAGCAACCTTGTCAGGGGGAACACTGAAGCTTTCTTT. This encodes CASNLVRGNTEAFF.

In DNA form, the CDR3 reads TGTGCCAGCAGTGTTAGGACAGAGAACACTGAAGCTTTCTTT. Encoded protein: CASSVRTENTEAFF. The chain uses TRBV6-1 and TRBJ1-1; perhaps TRBD1 as D (6 bases). CDR3 length: 14 amino acids. Germline CDR1 is MNHNS and CDR2 is SASEGT. Deletions cut 4 bases from V and 1 base from J, with 10 bases between.